These 4 T cell receptor beta chains came from one sample sequenced in a study of T cell responses to AZD1222 COVID-19 vaccine. Using immunoSEQ multiplex PCR, the repertoire was profiled, and TCRdb retains in-frame clones only, with some absent. The sample includes over 130,000 clones, 94% of them seen just once. Sequenced material: peripheral blood, taken on day 0 of AZD1222 vaccination. The receptors derive from an adult in good health.

J is TRBJ1-5 and V is TRBV9; 7 nucleotides agree with TRBD1. The V gene end was trimmed by 4 bases and the J gene end by 0 bases; junction bases not matched to a gene: 4. The CDR3 consists of 15 residues. Looked up from germline, CDR1 is SGDLS and CDR2 is YYNGEE. The CDR3 sequence is CASSTGDSSNQPQHF. CDR3 bases: TGTGCCAGCAGCACAGGGGACAGTAGCAATCAGCCCCAGCATTTT.

This clone appeared once. The chain has TRBV6-5 and TRBJ2-5; D ambiguous. Germline lookup yields CDR1 MNHEY and CDR2 SVGAGI. Trimming took off 10 bases at V and 7 bases at J, with 25 bases between the two ends. The CDR3 consists of 15 residues. Here the CDR3 DNA reads TGTGCCACCTTAAAAGTCCGTGGCGGATCGGTGACCCAGTACTTC. The encoded protein is CATLKVRGGSVTQYF.

The V and J genes are TRBV11-2 and TRBJ2-1, with a weak D call TRBD2 (5 bases). This CDR3 is 13 amino acids long. Germline CDR1 is SGHAT and CDR2 is FQNNGV. V lost 5 bases, J lost 5 bases, and 10 bases lay in between. CDR3 loop: CASSKNGDNEQFF. The CDR3 region has the DNA TGTGCCAGCAGCAAAAACGGGGACAATGAGCAGTTCTTC.

The gene calls are TRBV19 and TRBJ1-5; D ambiguous. V was trimmed by 0 bases and J by 6 bases, leaving 15 bases between them. The CDR3 loop spans 16 amino acids. Germline CDR1 is LNHDA and CDR2 is SQIVND (reference sequence). The CDR3 is CASSIDYPGLGQPQHF. CDR3 DNA: TGTGCCAGTAGTATAGATTATCCGGGTTTGGGTCAGCCCCAGCATTTT.